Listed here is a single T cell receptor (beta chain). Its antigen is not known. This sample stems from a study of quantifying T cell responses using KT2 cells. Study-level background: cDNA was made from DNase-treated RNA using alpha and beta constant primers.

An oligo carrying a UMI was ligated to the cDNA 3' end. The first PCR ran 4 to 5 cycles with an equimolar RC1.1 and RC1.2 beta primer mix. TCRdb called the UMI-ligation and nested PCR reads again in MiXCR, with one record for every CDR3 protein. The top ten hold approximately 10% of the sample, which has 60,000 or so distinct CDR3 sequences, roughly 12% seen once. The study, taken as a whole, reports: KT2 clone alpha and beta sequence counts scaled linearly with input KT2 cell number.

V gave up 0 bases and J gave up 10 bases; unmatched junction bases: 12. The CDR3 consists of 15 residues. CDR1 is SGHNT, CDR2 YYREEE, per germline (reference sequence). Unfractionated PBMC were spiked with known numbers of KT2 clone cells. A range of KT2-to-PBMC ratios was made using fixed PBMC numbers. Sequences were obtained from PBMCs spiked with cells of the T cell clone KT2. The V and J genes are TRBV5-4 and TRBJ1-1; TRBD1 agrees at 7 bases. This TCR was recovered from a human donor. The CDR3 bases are TGTGCCAGCAGCTTGGATTGGCGCGGGACAGAACGAGCTTTCTTT. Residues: CASSLDWRGTERAFF.